These 20 T cell receptor beta chains originate from one sample sequenced in a study of somatic mutations in cytotoxic T cells in rheumatoid arthritis. Produced via immunoSEQ multiplex PCR; TCRdb's table is partial and in-frame only. The sample carries 8,500 to 11,000 clones, approximately 85% recorded once. The sample comprised CD8+ T cells sorted from blood. The origin of the receptors is a woman between 50 and 59 years old in good health.

This chain's CDR3 is CASSQGGDGGGWNEQFF. Here the CDR3 DNA reads TGTGCCAGCAGCCAAGGGGGGGATGGGGGGGGGTGGAATGAGCAGTTCTTC. The gene calls are TRBV4-2 and TRBJ2-1; TRBD2 aligns across 7 bases. The CDR3 sequence is 17 residues long. J gave up 7 bases and V 1 base, and 13 bases lay outside the gene matches. Germline assignment: CDR1 LGHNA and CDR2 YNFKEQ.

The chain employs TRBV7-9 and TRBJ2-7; 12 bases match TRBD1. The CDR3 length is 14 residues. The germline V gene has CDR1 SEHNR and CDR2 FQNEAQ (reference sequence). The V gene end was trimmed by 11 bases and the J gene end by 8 bases; junction bases not matched to a gene: 13. DNA of the CDR3: TGTGCCGGTTCTTCCGGGACAGGGGGCGGGAAGCAGTACTTC. This gives the protein CAGSSGTGGGKQYF.

This clone was seen only a few times. The J gene is TRBJ2-4, the V gene TRBV9; 8 bases match TRBD1. J lost 5 bases, V lost 3 bases, and 4 bases had no gene match. Germline values: CDR1 SGDLS, CDR2 YYNGEE. The CDR3 totals 14 residues. The CDR3 region is CASSDRGIENIQYF. Written as DNA, the CDR3 is TGTGCCAGCAGCGACAGGGGGATCGAAAACATTCAGTACTTC.

This clone was observed a single time. The chain combines TRBV7-9 with TRBJ2-4; TRBD2 is a possible D gene (6 bases). The CDR3 extends over 17 amino acids. Trimming cost V 1 base and J 3 bases, with 16 bases left between them. In germline, CDR1 is SEHNR, CDR2 FQNEAQ (reference sequence). The CDR3 DNA reads TGTGCCAGCAGCTTAGGGGGGGACGCCGTAGGCAAAAACATTCAGTACTTC. Its protein is CASSLGGDAVGKNIQYF.

The rearrangement uses TRBV28 and TRBJ1-6; D unresolved. CDR3 length: 12 residues. The V end was cut by 5 bases, the J end by 12 bases, with 11 bases between. Germline CDR1 reads MDHEN; CDR2 reads SYDVKM. CDR3 DNA: TGTGCCAGCAGTGTAAAGGGAGGACCCCTCCACTTT. It codes for CASSVKGGPLHF. The full variable domain, with the rest looked up from reference TRBV28 and TRBJ1-6, is DVKVTQSSRYLVKRTGEKVFLECVQDMDHENMFWYRQDPGLGLRLIYFSYDVKMKEKGDIPEGYSVSREKKERFSLILESASTNQTSMYLCASSVKGGPLHFGNGTRLTVT.

There are a few counts of this clone. CDR3 bases: TGCGCCAGCAGCCAAGGGACGGGGGCTGAAGCTTTCTTT. This translates into CASSQGTGAEAFF. The chain has TRBV4-1 and TRBJ1-1; a possible D gene is TRBD1 (5 bases). This CDR3 has 13 amino acids. The V end was cut by 1 base, the J end by 6 bases, with 9 bases between. Germline V gene lookup returns CDR1 MGHRA and CDR2 YSYEKL.

This clone was observed a single time. The rearrangement uses TRBV18 and TRBJ1-5; D remains unclear. CDR1 KGHSH and CDR2 LQKENI come from the germline V gene. The CDR3 sequence is 15 residues long. The V end was cut by 2 bases, the J end by 3 bases, with 11 bases between. The CDR3 is CASSPGEGNNQPQHF. The CDR3 nucleotides are TGTGCCAGCTCACCAGGGGAGGGAAACAATCAGCCCCAGCATTTT.

This clone has more than one count but fewer than ten. Additional DNA sequences in this sample encode the identical CDR3. This chain links TRBV4-1 with TRBJ2-2, with a possible D match to TRBD1 (6 bases). Germline values: CDR1 MGHRA, CDR2 YSYEKL. The length of the CDR3 is 15 residues. V was trimmed by 0 bases and J by 4 bases, leaving 9 bases between them. The CDR3 spells CASSQEGRGTGELFF. The CDR3 DNA is TGCGCCAGCAGCCAAGAAGGCAGGGGCACCGGGGAGCTGTTTTTT.

V is TRBV7-9 and J is TRBJ2-7; 9 bases fit TRBD2. Germline V lookup: CDR1 SEHNR, CDR2 FQNEAQ (reference sequence). With 1 base clipped from V and 3 bases from J, the junction kept 4 bases outside the gene matches. The CDR3 covers 15 residues. CDR3 loop: CASSLGGRVDYEQYF. CDR3 in DNA: TGTGCCAGCAGCTTAGGCGGGAGGGTCGACTACGAGCAGTACTTC.

V and J are TRBV7-3 and TRBJ2-1; 8 nucleotides match TRBD2. This CDR3 region has 15 residues. Unmatched junction bases numbered 6, after V lost 3 bases and J lost 5 bases. Germline CDR1 and CDR2: SGHTA and FQGTGA. The CDR3 region is CASSFTSGWDNEQFF. The CDR3 region has the DNA TGTGCCAGCAGCTTCACTAGCGGTTGGGACAATGAGCAGTTCTTC.

The CDR3 DNA sequence: TGTGCCAGCAGTTCGGAAAGACAGGGCTATAATTCACCCCTCCACTTT. Encoded protein: CASSSERQGYNSPLHF. The V call is TRBV28, the J call TRBJ1-6, with 7 bases fitting TRBD1. V shed 4 bases, J shed 3 bases, and the junction held 6 bases outside the gene matches. In germline, CDR1 is MDHEN, CDR2 SYDVKM. This CDR3 is 16 amino acids long.

The rearrangement links TRBV7-9 to TRBJ2-4; weak D call: TRBD1 (5 bases). Germline V gene data show CDR1 as SEHNR and CDR2 as FQNEAQ (reference sequence). The V gene lost 5 bases and the J gene lost 7 bases, with 15 bases spanning the gap. There are 14 residues in the CDR3. The CDR3 sequence: CASSLNQGWNIQYF. DNA for the CDR3: TGTGCCAGCAGCCTCAATCAGGGATGGAACATTCAGTACTTC.

The chain has TRBV19 and TRBJ1-5; D unresolved. V lost 9 bases and J lost 5, with 17 bases in between. This CDR3 is 14 amino acids long. Germline CDR1 is LNHDA and CDR2 is SQIVND (reference sequence). The CDR3 DNA follows: TGTGCCAGCTCCACCGGAACTAACTATCAGCCCCAGCATTTT. The encoded protein is CASSTGTNYQPQHF.

This chain links TRBV5-8 with TRBJ1-4; tentatively, D is TRBD1 (5 bases). CDR3 size: 16 residues. V lost 0 bases, J lost 0 bases, and 9 bases lay in between. Per the germline V gene, CDR1 is SGHTS and CDR2 is YDEGEE. The chain's CDR3 is CASSLGQTATNEKLFF. The CDR3 nucleotides read TGTGCCAGCAGCTTGGGACAGACTGCAACTAATGAAAAACTGTTTTTT.

The chain is built from TRBV10-3 and TRBJ2-5; TRBD1 is a possible D gene (5 bases). The tail of the sequence fits TRBJ2-7 better, so the J call may be wrong. This CDR3 has 13 amino acids. In germline, CDR1 is ENHRY, CDR2 SYGVKD. CDR3 sequence: CAISESGADEQYF. Written as DNA, the CDR3 is TGTGCCATCAGTGAGTCAGGGGCCGACGAGCAGTACTTC.

This clone is categorized as medium-sized. The chain is built from TRBV18 and TRBJ2-1; 15 nucleotides match TRBD2. The V segment lost 3 bases and the J segment 14 bases; nucleotides outside the gene matches: 11. The CDR3 loop spans 16 amino acids. CDR1 and CDR2 (germline): KGHSH, LQKENI. As DNA, the CDR3 is TGTGCCAGCTCACCTGTTGGCGGGACTAGCGGGAGGAAAAAGTTCTTC. Protein sequence: CASSPVGGTSGRKKFF.

The chain links TRBV11-2 to TRBJ2-5; a possible D gene is TRBD2 (6 bases). In germline, CDR1 is SGHAT, CDR2 FQNNGV. This CDR3 is 17 amino acids long. V lost 3 bases to trimming and J lost 3 bases, with 20 bases between them. CDR3 sequence reads: CASSLEGIPGWEETQYF. CDR3 DNA sequence: TGTGCCAGCAGCTTGGAGGGGATTCCAGGCTGGGAAGAGACCCAGTACTTC.

V usage is TRBV11-2 and J usage is TRBJ2-7; no reliable D call. The germline CDR1 and CDR2 sequences are SGHAT and FQNNGV. Trimming cost V 2 bases and J 0 bases, with 8 bases left between them. The CDR3 totals 14 residues. CDR3 nucleotide sequence: TGTGCCAGCAGCTTAATCGCGCTCTCCTACGAGCAGTACTTC. Translation: CASSLIALSYEQYF.

This chain links TRBV27 with TRBJ1-3; D gene uncertain. Germline CDR1 and CDR2: MNHEY and SMNVEV (reference sequence). The CDR3 is made up of 13 amino acids. Trimming left V 6 bases short and J 4 bases short, with 10 bases between. The CDR3 spells CASSLGGGNTIYF. CDR3 nucleotide sequence: TGTGCCAGCAGCCTAGGTGGGGGAAACACCATATATTTT.

This rearrangement joins TRBV7-9 to TRBJ2-7, with D unclear. The germline gives CDR1 SEHNR, CDR2 FQNEAQ (reference sequence). Trimming left V 8 bases short and J 2 bases short, with 19 bases between. The CDR3 is 15 amino acids. CDR3 loop: CASVARGRMAYEQYF. The CDR3 DNA follows: TGTGCCAGCGTGGCCCGAGGAAGGATGGCCTACGAGCAGTACTTC.